This record covers a single T cell receptor beta chain. Cells designated naive CD8 were CD45RO-negative and were positively selected for CCR7, with terminally differentiated effector memory CD45RA+ cells excluded. Libraries were prepared by immunoSEQ multiplex PCR; TCRdb keeps only in-frame clonotypes and omits some of them. This sample yields a few million clones, of which 93% are seen a single time; approximately 1.7% belongs to the top ten. The data stem from a study of shared clonotypes between healthy human individuals. V dropped 4 bases and J dropped 2 bases, with 15 bases sitting between them. The CDR3 is 16 amino acids. CDR1 is SGDLS, CDR2 YYNGEE, per germline.

The material sequenced was naive CD8+ T cells from PBMCs. The TCR sequence derives from a man aged 18-30 years in good health. Some clones in this sample may be carry-over from other donors' samples. This chain joins TRBV9 and TRBJ2-2; D is perhaps TRBD1 (6 bases). DNA of the CDR3: TGTGCCAGCAGCCCCAACCCCGGGACAAACACCGGGGAGCTGTTTTTT. Residues: CASSPNPGTNTGELFF.